What follows describes a single T cell receptor (beta chain). This sample is part of a study of OX40 agonist ivuxolimab in advanced cancers. Study overall: Patients got intravenous ivuxolimab at 0.01 to 10 mg/kg every 2 weeks. Three patients responded partially, comprising one with hepatocellular carcinoma and two with cutaneous melanoma.

Assay: immunoSEQ multiplex PCR; the TCRdb copy retains only in-frame clones and omits some. Of fewer than 100,000 clones listed, about 89% are singletons. The sample in question was CD4+ or CD8+ T cells sorted from blood, obtained in a trial of the OX40 agonist ivuxolimab. The clonotype was recovered from an adult with an advanced solid tumor such as melanoma, head and neck, liver or kidney cancer.

CDR3 DNA: TGTGCCTGGAGTATCCAGATAGGGGGCGAGCAGTACTTC. Its translation: CAWSIQIGGEQYF. This chain uses TRBV30 with TRBJ2-7; tentatively, D is TRBD1 (6 bases). This CDR3 region has 13 residues. Germline V gene data show CDR1 as GTSNPN and CDR2 as SVGIG (reference sequence). V was clipped by 2 bases and J by 6 bases, with 14 bases between them.